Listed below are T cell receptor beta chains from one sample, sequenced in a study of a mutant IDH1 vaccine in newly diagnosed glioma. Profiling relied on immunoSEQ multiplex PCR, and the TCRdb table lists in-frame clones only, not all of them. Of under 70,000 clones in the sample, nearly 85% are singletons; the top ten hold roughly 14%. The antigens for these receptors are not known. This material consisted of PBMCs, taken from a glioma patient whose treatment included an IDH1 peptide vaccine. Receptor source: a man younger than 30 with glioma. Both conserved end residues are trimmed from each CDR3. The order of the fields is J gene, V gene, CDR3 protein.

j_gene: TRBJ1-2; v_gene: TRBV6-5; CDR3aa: ASSYTALYGYT
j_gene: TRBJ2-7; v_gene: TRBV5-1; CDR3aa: ASRPGTSGITYEQY
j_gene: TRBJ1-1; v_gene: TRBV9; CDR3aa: ASSVTYQGAEAF
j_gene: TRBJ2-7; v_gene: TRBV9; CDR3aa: ASSVVFWTSGDYEQY
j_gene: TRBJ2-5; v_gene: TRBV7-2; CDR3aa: ASSQTYRQGGTQY
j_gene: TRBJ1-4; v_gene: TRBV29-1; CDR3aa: SVEEVRGHEKLF
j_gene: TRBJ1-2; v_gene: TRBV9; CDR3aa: ASSVDYGNYGYT
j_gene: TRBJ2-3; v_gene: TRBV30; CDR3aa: AWDQGAPDTQY
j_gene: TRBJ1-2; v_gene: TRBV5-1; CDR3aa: ASSLGGTGLGYT
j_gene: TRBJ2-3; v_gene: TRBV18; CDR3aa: ASSLGGDRGGDTQY
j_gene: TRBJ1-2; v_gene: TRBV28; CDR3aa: ASSLEGRALSYGYT
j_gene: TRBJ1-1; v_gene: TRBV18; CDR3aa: ASSPDQGMNTEAF
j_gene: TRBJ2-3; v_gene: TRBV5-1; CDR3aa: ASSLDRGRDTQY
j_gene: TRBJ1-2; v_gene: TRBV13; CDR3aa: ASSLVVGGQSGGYT
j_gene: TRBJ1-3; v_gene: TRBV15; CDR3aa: ATSRTGVAGNTIY
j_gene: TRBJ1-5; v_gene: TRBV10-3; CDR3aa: AISESYEGQPQH
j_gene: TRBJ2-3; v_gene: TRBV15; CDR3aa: ATSLTPARGNTQY
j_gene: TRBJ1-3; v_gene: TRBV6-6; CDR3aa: ASSYDSGNTIY
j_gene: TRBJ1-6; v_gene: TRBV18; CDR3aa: ASSPVWDRGANSPLH
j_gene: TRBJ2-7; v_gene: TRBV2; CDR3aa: ASRVEAVPYEQY
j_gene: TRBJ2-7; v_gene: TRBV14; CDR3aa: ASSQVSGGLWNEQY